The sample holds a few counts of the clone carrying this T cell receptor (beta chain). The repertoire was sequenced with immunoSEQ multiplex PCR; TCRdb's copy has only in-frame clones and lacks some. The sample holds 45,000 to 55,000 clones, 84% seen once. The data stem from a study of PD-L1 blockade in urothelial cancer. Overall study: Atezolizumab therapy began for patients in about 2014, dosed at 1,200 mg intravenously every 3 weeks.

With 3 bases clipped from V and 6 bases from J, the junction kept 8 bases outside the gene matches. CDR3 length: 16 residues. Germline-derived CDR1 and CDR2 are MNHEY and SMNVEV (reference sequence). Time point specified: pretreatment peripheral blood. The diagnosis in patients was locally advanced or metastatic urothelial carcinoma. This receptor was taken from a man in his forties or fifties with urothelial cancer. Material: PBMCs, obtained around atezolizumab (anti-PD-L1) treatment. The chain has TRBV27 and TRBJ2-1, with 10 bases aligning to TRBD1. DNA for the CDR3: TGTGCCAGCAGTTTTACCGGGACAGGGGTTCCCAATGAGCAGTTCTTC. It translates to CASSFTGTGVPNEQFF.